This T cell receptor (beta chain) originates from a study of blood T cell repertoires in COVID-19. Study overall: Nucleic acid was either cDNA or gDNA, and it came from T cells, B-cell-depleted T cells, or PBMCs.

CDR1 and CDR2 from the germline V gene are SGHAT and FQNNGV. The CDR3 loop spans 13 amino acids. The V segment lost 5 bases and the J segment 4 bases; nucleotides outside the gene matches: 4. Per the study methods: Amplification with reference gene primers provided the estimates of nucleated cell counts. Profiling relied on immunoSEQ multiplex PCR, and the TCRdb table lists in-frame clones only, not all of them. The D gene and trimming were derived from the DNA, and the V and J assignments and clone size from that table. The repertoire has about 310,000 clones, 70% to 90% of them found once; the top ten carry 2.2%. Assignments of participants to cohorts depended upon their own reported clinical history.

The V and J genes are TRBV11-2 and TRBJ1-2, with 7 bases identical to TRBD1. Material for sequencing was PBMCs or T cells enriched from blood (not recorded which). The sequence came from a man aged 25 to 40 who had recovered from COVID-19. CDR3 DNA sequence: TGTGCCAGCAGCACCGGGACAGCCTATGGCTACACCTTC. Protein sequence: CASSTGTAYGYTF.